The 2 T cell receptor beta chains in this list originate from one sample, sequenced in a study of T-cell reconstitution after alpha-beta-depleted transplantation in children. As it was prepared, the TCRbeta library received unique molecular identifiers. TCRdb processed the PCR reads anew with MiXCR; each CDR3 protein has one entry. The sample carries 600,000 to 700,000 distinct CDR3 sequences, around 14% recorded once. Sequencing used PBMCs, obtained before TCRalphabeta/CD19-depleted stem cell transplant. The receptors were gathered from a girl between 2 and 10 years old with congenital amegakaryocytic thrombocytopenia, due to receive a stem cell transplant.

This clonotype was seen repeatedly, ten times or more. V gene TRBV27 combines with J gene TRBJ2-2; 9 bases are shared with TRBD2. Germline V gene lookup returns CDR1 MNHEY and CDR2 SMNVEV (reference sequence). The CDR3 contains 15 residues. Trimming removed 3 bases from V and 3 bases from J; junction bases left unmatched: 2. CDR3 protein: CASSLTSGYTGELFF. CDR3 bases: TGTGCCAGCAGTTTGACTAGCGGATACACCGGGGAGCTGTTTTTT.

This clonotype was observed many times. This chain uses TRBV29-1 with TRBJ2-4; D is possibly TRBD1 (5 bases). Germline CDR1 and CDR2: SQVTM and ANQGSEA. There are 13 residues in the CDR3. The ends were cut back, 7 bases at V and 0 bases at J, with 10 bases in the middle. The CDR3 reads CSGPTGAKNIQYF. CDR3 nucleotide sequence: TGCAGCGGGCCAACAGGAGCCAAAAACATTCAGTACTTC.